The entry below describes one TCR beta chain. Sequencing was performed with immunoSEQ multiplex PCR; in TCRdb, only in-frame clones are kept and a portion is missing. The sample shows 300,000 to 350,000 clones, roughly 90% of them seen only once. V was trimmed by 0 bases and J by 3 bases, leaving 8 bases between them. CDR1 MNHNY and CDR2 SVGAGI come from the germline V gene (reference sequence). The CDR3 has 14 amino acids. This record belongs to a study of Ad26.COV2.S vaccination and SARS-CoV-2 variants. Treatment defined: roughly 20 received Ad26.COV2.S at low or high dose, single or two shots; roughly five received placebo; per-sample allocation not given. Collection of samples fell on day 63 after the first vaccine or placebo injection.

The sequence was collected from a person aged 18-65 years who received the Ad26.COV2.S COVID-19 vaccine or a placebo. Sequences were derived from peripheral blood, sampled in a trial of Ad26.COV2.S vaccine versus placebo. This chain links TRBV6-6 with TRBJ1-1; D remains ambiguous. CDR3 loop: CASSYSSGHTEAFF. CDR3 nucleotide sequence: TGTGCCAGCAGTTACTCGAGCGGACACACTGAAGCTTTCTTT.